This record looks at one T cell receptor (beta chain) sequence and its context. This sample stems from a study of spatial heterogeneity in lung cancer. Study information: For the average unique TCR and UMI combination, more than eight occurrences appeared in raw reads.

Time point indicated: blood at routine non-recurrence follow-up after resection. Via MiXCR, TCRdb re-called the 5' RACE reads, giving one row per CDR3 protein. The sample yields 110,000 or so distinct CDR3 sequences, 9.5% to 14% seen once. This TCR was recovered from a female donor with early-stage non-small cell lung cancer. Sequences were derived from PBMCs, sampled at follow-up.

The CDR3 is CASSGLAGPETQYF. DNA of the CDR3: TGTGCCAGTTCCGGACTAGCGGGACCAGAGACCCAGTACTTC. J is TRBJ2-5 and V is TRBV19; 12 nucleotides match TRBD2. Trimming removed 8 bases from V and 4 bases from J; junction bases left unmatched: 5. The CDR3 has 14 amino acids. Germline CDR1 reads LNHDA; CDR2 reads SQIVND (reference sequence).